The rows below give T cell receptor beta chains drawn from one sample of a study of blood T cell repertoires in COVID-19. Only in-frame clones appear in the TCRdb table, and some are missing; sequencing was by immunoSEQ multiplex PCR. The table shows 50,000 to 80,000 clones, with approximately 80% occurring only once. The specimen was peripheral blood. The source of these receptors is a man in his 60s with COVID-19, enrolled during active disease. Each CDR3 is given with its conserved first and last residue. D genes are given only for firm matches. Part of the rows lack a size; the others show once, few, many or a class for expanded clones.

TRBJ1-3 . TRBV2 . TGTGCCAGCAGCGCAGACACTCACCCCAGCGGCACCATATATTTT CASSADTHPSGTIYF
TRBJ2-7 . TRBV4-1 TRBD2 TGCGCCAGCAGCCAGGGACCTATAGCGGGGGGGCAGGTTTACGAGCAGTACTTC CASSQGPIAGGQVYEQYF
TRBJ2-1 . TRBV6-1 . TGTGCCAGCAGTGAACACAGCAGGGGCTCCTACAATGAGCAGTTCTTC CASSEHSRGSYNEQFF
TRBJ1-5 . TRBV4-1 . TGCGCCAGCAGCACGACAGGCCTCAATCAGCCCCAGCATTTT CASSTTGLNQPQHF
TRBJ2-3 . TRBV9 TRBD2 TGTGCCAGCAGCGTAGTTCCTAGCGGGGGGGCCGGGACAGATACGCAGTATTTT CASSVVPSGGAGTDTQYF
TRBJ1-5 once TRBV6-1 . TGTGCCAGCAGTGAAGCGCGGTTTCAGCCCCAGCATTTT CASSEARFQPQHF
TRBJ2-1 few TRBV30 . TGTGCCTGGAGTGTTGGGGGGGGGCATAATGAGCAGTTCTTC CAWSVGGGHNEQFF
TRBJ1-4 . TRBV28 . TGTGCCAGCAATCCCAGGGCGTGGGAAAAACTGTTTTTT CASNPRAWEKLFF
TRBJ1-1 . TRBV7-9 . TGTGCCAGCAGCTTGAACAGAGAGAACACTGAAGCTTTCTTT CASSLNRENTEAFF
TRBJ1-4 . TRBV28 . TGTGCCACCCGAACCCAGGGGAGAAGCGAAAAACTGTTTTTT CATRTQGRSEKLFF
TRBJ2-7 . TRBV28 TRBD1 TGTGCCAGCAGTTTGAGTCGCACAGGGGTTTACGAGCAGTACTTC CASSLSRTGVYEQYF
TRBJ2-3 . TRBV30 TRBD2 TGTGCCTGGATTCTAGCGGGGGGCACAGATACGCAGTATTTT CAWILAGGTDTQYF
TRBJ2-7 . TRBV20-1 TRBD2 TGCAGTGCTAGTAGTAGCGGGGAATCCTACGAGCAGTACTTC CSASSSGESYEQYF
TRBJ1-6 . TRBV27 TRBD1 TGTGCCAGCACTCATACAGGGGGCTGGAATTCACCCCTCCACTTT CASTHTGGWNSPLHF
TRBJ2-3 . TRBV10-3 . TGTGCCATCAGTGGGGAGGGGGGATCAGATACGCAGTATTTT CAISGEGGSDTQYF